These T cell receptor beta chains were read from a single sample in a study of cytomegalovirus exposure and HLA in healthy donors. The method was immunoSEQ multiplex PCR; TCRdb's version includes in-frame clones alone and lacks a portion of them. The sample consists of some 110,000 clones, about three quarters of them appearing once. The sequencing sample was made of PBMCs. These TCRs come from a woman in her thirties or forties in good health and CMV-seropositive. Both conserved end residues are part of each CDR3. The order of the fields is V gene, CDR3 protein.

>TRBV20-1
CSAGKNYGYTF
>TRBV7-9
CSSSFRTGGMNTEAFF
>TRBV21-1
CASSKEGRGWEQYF
>TRBV5-1
CASRVQGADTEAFF
>TRBV27
CASSLAGLREQYF
>TRBV5-6
CASSFQAATDTQYF
>TRBV27
CASSSPYGQYTDTQYF
>TRBV4-3
CASSQWRGQDNEKLFF
>TRBV29-1
CSTRQGIMNTEAFF
>TRBV6-4
CASSTGTKNTGELFF
>TRBV28
CASKNGAYAGNTIYF
>TRBV6-6
CASSYVRGAYNEQFF
>TRBV6-4
CASSDWRLAEAGTGELFF
>TRBV2
CASSEAWGLGADTQYF
>TRBV11-3
CASTKRGSRGTEAFF
>TRBV6-6
CASRSGSNSSPLHF
>TRBV7-9
CASSSLDTLSYNEQFF
>TRBV7-9
CSSSKDSYEQYF
>TRBV11-3
CASSLDPGLAGYNEQFF
>TRBV5-6
CASSFTGNQPQHF
>TRBV18
CASSPLQGALYEQYF
>TRBV11-2
CASRTLAITGELFF
>TRBV11-2
CASSLGAGTSYNEQFF
>TRBV29-1
CSARSGRDFF
>TRBV11-3
CASSLDRGDGEQYF
>TRBV5-4
CASSSGQGLSGNTIYF
>TRBV5-5
CASSLRDRAPYNEQFF
>TRBV6-1
CASSERGDLIYNEQFF
>TRBV28
CASRLGRGLRSNQPQHF
>TRBV27
CAIGRGGVGEQFF
>TRBV19
CASRDTSGVNIQYF
>TRBV10-3
CAITVGGNTEAFF
>TRBV19
CASRYSGRDYNEQFF
>TRBV12-2
CASRSGQVNSPLHF
>TRBV7-9
CASSWARYEQFF
>TRBV7-2
CASSLRLAGALDTQYF
>TRBV14
CASSQLHGAGSDGYTF
>TRBV23-1
CASSHAYPGQVWTGELFF
>TRBV28
CASSVSSWVPSGTYEQYF
>TRBV9
CASSVYNVGQGRTEAFF
>TRBV9
CASSVGATQYTDTQYF
>TRBV28
CASRYRVTGNTIYF
>TRBV5-6
CASSLVQSGWKTSTDTQYF
>TRBV28
CASSSLGRRNTEAFF
>TRBV7-9
CSSSLQGGELYTQYF
>TRBV10-2
CATSGTANYGYTF
>TRBV5-1
CASSRLGGVNTEAFF
>TRBV5-1
CASSDLQGFYGYTF
>TRBV5-6
CASSLRLAHTDTQYF